This paragraph reports one T cell receptor beta chain. The source of the sample is a study of CD4+ T cells in melanoma. The repertoire was sequenced with immunoSEQ multiplex PCR; TCRdb's copy has only in-frame clones and lacks some. Of fewer than 150,000 clones in the sample, over 90% were seen once. This CDR3 has 17 amino acids. V shed 4 bases and J shed 10 bases, with 26 bases lying between them. Germline values: CDR1 SGHRS, CDR2 YFSETQ. This receptor was identified in a human donor with melanoma. This chain joins TRBV5-1 and TRBJ1-4; D is perhaps TRBD1 (6 bases). CDR3: CASSEPSIEQGSGKLFF. In nucleotides, the CDR3 is TGCGCCAGCAGCGAACCCTCGATAGAACAGGGCTCCGGAAAACTGTTTTTT.